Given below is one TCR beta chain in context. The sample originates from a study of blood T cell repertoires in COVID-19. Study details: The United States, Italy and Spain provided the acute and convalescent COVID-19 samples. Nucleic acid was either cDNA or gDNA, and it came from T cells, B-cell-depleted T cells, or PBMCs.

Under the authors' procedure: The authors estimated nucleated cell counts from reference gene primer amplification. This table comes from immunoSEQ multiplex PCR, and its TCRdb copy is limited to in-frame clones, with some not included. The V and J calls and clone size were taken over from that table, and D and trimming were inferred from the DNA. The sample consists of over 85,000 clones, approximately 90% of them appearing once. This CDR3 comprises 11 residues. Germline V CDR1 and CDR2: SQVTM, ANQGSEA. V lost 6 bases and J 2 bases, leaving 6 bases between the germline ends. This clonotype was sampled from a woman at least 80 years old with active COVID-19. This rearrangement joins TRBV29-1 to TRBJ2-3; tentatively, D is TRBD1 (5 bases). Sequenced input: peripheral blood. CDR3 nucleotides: TGCAGCGTGACAGACACAGATACGCAGTATTTT. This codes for CSVTDTDTQYF.